Following are 2 T cell receptor beta chains from one sample sequenced in a study of fetal regulatory T cell absence and autoimmunity. Only in-frame clones appear in the TCRdb table, and some are missing; sequencing was by immunoSEQ multiplex PCR. The sample holds 85,000 to 100,000 clones, roughly 70% seen once. Sequencing was performed on pancreas tissue. Receptors originate from a male donor with IPEX syndrome.

The chain has TRBV5-6 and TRBJ2-1; D is unclear. This CDR3 has 15 residues. Germline assignment: CDR1 SGHDT and CDR2 YYEEEE. V gave up 0 bases and J gave up 4 bases, with 11 bases separating them. CDR3 coding DNA: TGTGCCAGCAGCTTGGGTTTGAGGAGATACAATGAGCAGTTCTTC. This sequence encodes CASSLGLRRYNEQFF.

The chain joins TRBV5-4 to TRBJ2-3, with 13 bases that match TRBD2. The germline V gene encodes CDR1 SGHNT and CDR2 YYREEE (reference sequence). The J segment lost 2 bases and the V segment lost 2 bases, leaving 11 bases of the junction unmatched. This CDR3 is 19 amino acids long. CDR3 sequence: CASSFLLAGGFSATDTQYF. For the CDR3, the DNA is TGTGCCAGCAGCTTTTTACTAGCGGGGGGGTTTTCAGCCACAGATACGCAGTATTTT.